What follows are 29 T cell receptor beta chains derived from one specimen sequenced in a study of blood T cell repertoires in COVID-19. The protocol was immunoSEQ multiplex PCR, while the TCRdb copy is restricted to in-frame clones and leaves out a portion. In the table there are about 310,000 clones, about nine tenths of which are singletons. Sequences were obtained from PBMCs or T cells enriched from blood (not recorded which). The receptors here all came from a woman between 18 and 29 years old who had recovered from COVID-19.

The rearrangement joins TRBV6-6 to TRBJ2-3, with D uncertain. V gave up 0 bases and J gave up 4 bases, with 8 bases separating them. The CDR3 covers 14 residues. Germline assignment: CDR1 MNHNY and CDR2 SVGAGI (reference sequence). The DNA of the CDR3 is TGTGCCAGCAGTTACTCAGAGGTTTCAGATACGCAGTATTTT. It specifies CASSYSEVSDTQYF.

The CDR3: CASNGTGGGYTF. The CDR3 DNA follows: TGTGCCAGCAACGGGACAGGGGGCGGCTACACCTTC. The V call is TRBV21-1, the J call TRBJ1-2; the DNA was not compared with TRBD1, the D call given in the table. TRBV21-1 is flagged as a pseudogene. There are 12 residues in the CDR3.

V gene TRBV3-1 (or the pseudogene TRBV3-2) combines with J gene TRBJ1-1; TRBD1 matches at 9 bases. There are 14 residues in the CDR3. The germline gives CDR1 LGHDT, CDR2 YNNKEL (reference sequence). V was pared by 4 bases and J by 5 bases, with 5 bases of the junction left unmatched. CDR3 nucleotides: TGTGCCAGCAGCCTGGACAGGGGATGGACTGAAGCTTTCTTT. Its protein product is CASSLDRGWTEAFF.

This clone has a single count. The chain carries TRBV7-2 and TRBJ1-1; no firm D call. Germline lookup yields CDR1 SGHTA and CDR2 FQGNSA. Trimming cost V 2 bases and J 2 bases, with 6 bases left between them. The CDR3 sequence is 13 residues long. The DNA for the CDR3 is TGTGCCAGCAGCTTATCGGTTAACACTGAAGCTTTCTTT. Translating gives CASSLSVNTEAFF.

This chain connects TRBV27 to TRBJ1-1; weak D call: TRBD1 (5 bases). V was cut by 8 bases and J by 7 bases, with 11 bases left in between. This CDR3 is built from 11 residues. Germline CDR1 is MNHEY and CDR2 is SMNVEV (reference sequence). CDR3 nucleotides: TGTGCCAGCCGGGGGTTGGGTGAAGCTTTCTTT. Residues: CASRGLGEAFF.

This chain joins TRBV18 and TRBJ1-4; 9 bases map to TRBD1. Trimming took 2 bases from V and 7 from J; bases not matched to a gene: 5. This CDR3 contains 15 residues. The germline V gene has CDR1 KGHSH and CDR2 LQKENI. CDR3 nucleotides: TGTGCCAGCTCACCAACAGGGGGCGCCTTTGAAAAACTGTTTTTT. Residues: CASSPTGGAFEKLFF.

The chain combines TRBV27 with TRBJ2-3; 10 nucleotides match TRBD2. CDR3 length: 16 amino acids. The ends lost 5 bases at V and 0 bases at J; junction bases unmatched: 5. Germline V CDR1 and CDR2: MNHEY, SMNVEV (reference sequence). CDR3 protein: CASSPISGRSTDTQYF. The CDR3 nucleotides are TGTGCCAGCAGTCCCATTAGCGGGAGGAGCACAGATACGCAGTATTTT.

V usage is TRBV12-5 and J usage is TRBJ2-1, with unresolved D. There are 13 residues in the CDR3. The ends were cut back, 1 base at V and 8 bases at J, with 9 bases in the middle. CDR1 is LGHNT and CDR2 is FRNRAP in the germline V gene. Written as DNA, the CDR3 is TGTGCTAGTGGTTTGGAAGGTAGCCATGAGCAGTTCTTC. Translation gives CASGLEGSHEQFF.

This rearrangement joins TRBV28 to TRBJ1-2; no firm D call. CDR1 and CDR2 (germline): MDHEN, SYDVKM. V was shortened by 4 bases and J by 9 bases, with 12 bases between the two germline ends. The CDR3 has 12 amino acids. The CDR3 DNA is TGTGCCAGCAGTTCCTTCAACAGCCGCTACACCTTC. Residues: CASSSFNSRYTF.

The J gene is TRBJ1-6, the V gene TRBV6-6; 7 positions agree with TRBD1. Germline V gene lookup returns CDR1 MNHNY and CDR2 SVGAGI (reference sequence). The ends lost 8 bases at V and 8 bases at J; junction bases unmatched: 3. The CDR3 is made up of 12 amino acids. CDR3 residues: CASWDSDSPLHF. CDR3 DNA: TGTGCCAGCTGGGACAGCGATTCACCCCTCCACTTT.

CDR3 amino acids: CASSDNQVLGKNIQYF. In DNA, the CDR3 is TGTGCCAGCAGTGACAATCAGGTTTTAGGCAAAAACATTCAGTACTTC. The rearrangement links TRBV6-4 to TRBJ2-4; D gene ambiguous. Germline CDR1 MRHNA, CDR2 SNTAGT. This CDR3 contains 16 residues. V lost 2 bases and J 3 bases, leaving 14 bases between the germline ends.

The gene calls are TRBV5-1 and TRBJ2-1; 14 bases fit TRBD2. V was pared by 1 base and J by 2 bases, with 2 bases of the junction left unmatched. The CDR3 runs 17 residues. In germline, CDR1 is SGHRS, CDR2 YFSETQ. In DNA form, the CDR3 reads TGCGCCAGCAGCTTGAGACTAGCGGGAGGGCCCTACAATGAGCAGTTCTTC. This sequence encodes CASSLRLAGGPYNEQFF.

The V call is TRBV29-1, the J call TRBJ2-5, with TRBD1 identical over 9 bases. V was pared by 4 bases and J by 5 bases, with 5 bases of the junction left unmatched. Germline V gives CDR1 SQVTM, CDR2 ANQGSEA. The CDR3 is made up of 13 amino acids. The CDR3 DNA reads as TGCAGCGTTGCTGACAGGGGGAGGGAGACCCAGTACTTC. Translation gives CSVADRGRETQYF. Based on the CDR3 plus reference TRBV29-1 and TRBJ2-5, the full variable domain is SAVISQKPSRDICQRGTSLTIQCQVDSQVTMMFWYRQQPGQSLTLIATANQGSEATYESGFVIDKFPISRPNLTFSTLTVSNMSPEDSSIYLCSVADRGRETQYFGPGTRLLVL.

V usage is TRBV4-3 and J usage is TRBJ1-4; a possible D gene is TRBD1 (5 bases). Germline V gene lookup returns CDR1 LGHNA and CDR2 YSLEER. This CDR3 is built from 16 residues. Between the trimmed V and J ends, which lost 5 bases and 0 bases, there was a span of 13 bases. The CDR3 DNA sequence: TGCGCCAGCAGCAGACTATCGGGGGCAACTAATGAAAAACTGTTTTTT. Its protein is CASSRLSGATNEKLFF.

This rearrangement joins TRBV30 to TRBJ2-3; the match to TRBD1 covers 10 bases. J gave up 2 bases and V 2 bases, and 4 bases lay outside the gene matches. Per germline, CDR1 GTSNPN and CDR2 SVGIG (reference sequence). The CDR3 is 15 amino acids. The CDR3 coding sequence is TGTGCCTGGAGTACAGGGACAGGGGACACAGATACGCAGTATTTT. It encodes CAWSTGTGDTDTQYF.

V usage is TRBV2 and J usage is TRBJ1-1; D is undetermined. This CDR3 is 14 amino acids long. Germline assignment: CDR1 SNHLY and CDR2 FYNNEI. V shed 4 bases and J shed 5 bases, with 14 bases lying between them. The CDR3: CASSGLVGETEAFF. The CDR3 DNA follows: TGTGCCAGCAGTGGGCTGGTCGGAGAAACTGAAGCTTTCTTT.

The chain joins TRBV7-2 to TRBJ1-2; 8 bases line up with TRBD1. The germline V gene has CDR1 SGHTA and CDR2 FQGNSA. The CDR3 runs 13 residues. Losses at the gene ends were 5 bases for V and 7 bases for J; bases not matched to a gene: 6. CDR3 loop: CASSVQGAGGYTF. The CDR3 bases are TGTGCCAGCAGCGTGCAGGGGGCGGGTGGCTACACCTTC.

The rearrangement uses TRBV19 and TRBJ1-1; 10 bases fit TRBD1. V was pared by 9 bases and J by 1 base, with 5 bases of the junction left unmatched. The germline CDR1 and CDR2 sequences are LNHDA and SQIVND (reference sequence). CDR3 length: 14 residues. The CDR3 nucleotides are TGTGCCAGCTCCGGGGACAGGGGGAACACTGAAGCTTTCTTT. It encodes CASSGDRGNTEAFF.

The V call is TRBV5-6, the J call TRBJ1-3; the D gene is possibly TRBD1 (5 bases). The CDR3 runs 15 residues. Germline-derived CDR1 and CDR2 are SGHDT and YYEEEE. Trimming removed 2 bases at V and 0 bases at J, with 9 bases between. Here the CDR3 DNA reads TGTGCCAGCAGCTTACAGGATATCTCTGGAAACACCATATATTTT. It codes for CASSLQDISGNTIYF.

The chain carries TRBV11-2 and TRBJ2-3, with D possibly TRBD1 on 6 matching bases. With 1 base removed from V and 0 bases from J, the gap between germline ends came to 8 bases. The CDR3 runs to 15 residues. The germline V gene has CDR1 SGHAT and CDR2 FQNNGV. Here the CDR3 reads CASSLGGQSTDTQYF. DNA of the CDR3: TGTGCCAGCAGCTTAGGGGGGCAAAGCACAGATACGCAGTATTTT.

The chain has TRBV28 and TRBJ1-5, with TRBD1 identical over 11 bases. There are 16 residues in the CDR3. Germline assignment: CDR1 MDHEN and CDR2 SYDVKM. V trimming: 10 bases; J trimming: 2 bases; junction bases outside the gene matches: 10. Here the CDR3 DNA reads TGTGCCACCGGTGGACAGGGGGCGGGGGGCAATCAGCCCCAGCATTTT. Translated, it gives CATGGQGAGGNQPQHF.

This clone occurred a few times. The chain recombines TRBV5-1 with TRBJ2-1; weak D call: TRBD1 (6 bases). CDR1 is SGHRS and CDR2 is YFSETQ in the germline V gene. The V gene lost 3 bases and the J gene lost 0 bases, with 10 bases spanning the gap. The CDR3 runs 15 residues. CDR3: CASSWTESSYNEQFF. The CDR3 DNA sequence: TGCGCCAGCAGCTGGACAGAAAGCTCCTACAATGAGCAGTTCTTC.

The genes are TRBV2 and TRBJ2-3; TRBD2 aligns across 11 bases. The J segment lost 3 bases and the V segment lost 5 bases, leaving 7 bases of the junction unmatched. Germline V gene data show CDR1 as SNHLY and CDR2 as FYNNEI. The CDR3 loop spans 16 amino acids. CDR3 DNA sequence: TGTGCCAGCAGTAGTAGCGGGAGGGCCAGGACAGATACGCAGTATTTT. Amino acid sequence: CASSSSGRARTDTQYF.

The rearrangement uses TRBV7-2 and TRBJ2-2; TRBD2 matches 9 bases. The V gene end was trimmed by 1 base and the J gene end by 3 bases; junction bases not matched to a gene: 3. The CDR3 spans 16 residues. Germline values: CDR1 SGHTA, CDR2 FQGNSA. The DNA of the CDR3 is TGTGCCAGCAGCTTAGTGGCGGGAGGGCACACCGGGGAGCTGTTTTTT. It yields the protein CASSLVAGGHTGELFF.

The CDR3 region is CAWNKGRGNQPQHF. The DNA of the CDR3 is TGTGCCTGGAACAAAGGACGGGGAAATCAGCCCCAGCATTTT. The chain is built from TRBV30 and TRBJ1-5; no firm D call. CDR1 and CDR2 (germline): GTSNPN, SVGIG (reference sequence). The CDR3 is 14 residues long. The germline V and J ends were trimmed by 4 bases and 4 bases, with 14 bases remaining between them.

This rearrangement joins TRBV6-5 to TRBJ1-2; D is perhaps TRBD1 (6 bases). Trimming cost V 6 bases and J 4 bases, with 12 bases left between them. This CDR3 has 13 residues. In germline, CDR1 is MNHEY, CDR2 SVGAGI. The CDR3 nucleotides are TGTGCCAGCAGCTGGGACAACATCTATGGCTACACCTTC. It codes for CASSWDNIYGYTF.

The rearrangement uses TRBV2 and TRBJ1-1; no clear D. This CDR3 contains 14 residues. Germline-derived CDR1 and CDR2 are SNHLY and FYNNEI. Trimming took 8 bases from V and 5 from J, leaving 18 bases between them. As DNA, the CDR3 is TGTGCCAGCGTCAAACAAACCCGATGGACTGAAGCTTTCTTT. This translates into CASVKQTRWTEAFF.

The genes are TRBV7-9 and TRBJ2-5, with 9 nucleotides matching TRBD1. Germline V CDR1 and CDR2: SEHNR, FQNEAQ (reference sequence). The V segment lost 4 bases and the J segment 7 bases; nucleotides outside the gene matches: 10. The CDR3 covers 15 residues. CDR3 sequence (DNA): TGTGCCAGCAGCTCCACCGGGACAGGGTTAGGGACCCAGTACTTC. It encodes CASSSTGTGLGTQYF.

The chain employs TRBV28 and TRBJ2-6; maybe TRBD1 (6 bases). V lost 2 bases, J lost 2 bases, and 13 bases lay in between. The CDR3 spans 17 residues. Germline CDR1 is MDHEN and CDR2 is SYDVKM. CDR3 bases: TGTGCCAGCAGTTTAAACAGGGATGTACCTGGGGCCAACGTCCTGACTTTC. This sequence encodes CASSLNRDVPGANVLTF.